The 11 T cell receptor beta chains below come from one sample, sequenced in a study of response to subunit inactivated influenza vaccine. TCRdb re-called the RT-PCR reads with MiXCR, one entry per CDR3 protein. The sample has approximately 200,000 distinct CDR3 sequences, under 15% seen once. The source was CD8+ T cells sorted from PBMCs, collected more than 4 days after vaccination. The source of these receptors is a man between 50 and 59 years old who received an inactivated influenza vaccine.

This chain joins TRBV6-1 and TRBJ2-7, with a possible D match to TRBD1 (5 bases). Trimming took off 6 bases at V and 0 bases at J, with 27 bases between the two ends. Germline values: CDR1 MNHNS, CDR2 SASEGT. CDR3 size: 19 residues. CDR3 bases: TGTGCCAGCAGCGCGATCGGCAGGGTAGGACCCTTAAGCTCCTACGAGCAGTACTTC. Translation gives CASSAIGRVGPLSSYEQYF.

CDR3 nucleotide sequence: TGTGCCAGCGGAAGCGGGAGGCAGCAGTACTTC. It encodes CASGSGRQQYF. The chain joins TRBV9 to TRBJ2-7, with 9 bases lining up with TRBD2. CDR3 size: 11 residues. Looked up from germline, CDR1 is SGDLS and CDR2 is YYNGEE. Trimming cost V 7 bases and J 8 bases; bases outside gene matches: 4.

The table lists this clonotype with many counts. V is TRBV9 and J is TRBJ1-1; no clear D. The CDR3 contains 14 residues. In germline, CDR1 is SGDLS, CDR2 YYNGEE. Trimming took 0 bases from V and 3 from J, leaving 9 bases between them. CDR3 sequence: CASSVGTRDTEAFF. CDR3 coding DNA: TGTGCCAGCAGCGTAGGGACTAGGGACACTGAAGCTTTCTTT.

This clonotype showed up just a few times. This chain joins TRBV7-8 and TRBJ2-7; 7 bases agree with TRBD1. The CDR3 has 15 residues. After removal of 5 bases from V and 5 bases from J, the junction contained 12 bases not matched to a gene. Germline V gene lookup returns CDR1 SGHVS and CDR2 FQNEAQ. CDR3 in amino acids: CASSPGQGVGNEQYF. CDR3 DNA: TGTGCCAGCAGCCCGGGCCAGGGGGTGGGGAACGAGCAGTACTTC.

In this sample, this clonotype turned up a few times. This chain joins TRBV9 and TRBJ2-2; D gene ambiguous. V shed 4 bases and J shed 1 base, with 8 bases lying between them. This CDR3 region has 14 residues. The germline V gene encodes CDR1 SGDLS and CDR2 YYNGEE. CDR3: CASSRSENTGELFF. The CDR3 DNA sequence: TGTGCCAGCAGCCGCAGCGAGAACACCGGGGAGCTGTTTTTT.

The V call is TRBV27, the J call TRBJ2-7; no firm D call. This CDR3 spans 15 amino acids. Trimming stripped 2 bases from V and 0 bases from J, with 11 bases between. The germline gives CDR1 MNHEY, CDR2 SMNVEV (reference sequence). The CDR3 DNA is TGTGCCAGCAGTTTAGACGCCGGAAGCTCCTACGAGCAGTACTTC. This gives the protein CASSLDAGSSYEQYF.

CDR3 amino acids: CASEGLAYEQYF. The CDR3 DNA reads TGTGCCAGCGAGGGTCTAGCGTACGAGCAGTACTTC. This sequence joins TRBV6-2 or TRBV6-3 and TRBJ2-7; tentatively, D is TRBD2 (6 bases). The V and J ends lost 8 bases and 4 bases respectively, with 12 bases between them. The CDR3 totals 12 residues. In germline, CDR1 is MNHEY, CDR2 SVGEGT.

This clonotype occurred many times. The chain joins TRBV7-9 to TRBJ2-1, with no clear D. V was clipped by 4 bases and J by 4 bases, with 8 bases between them. This CDR3 region has 13 residues. Per germline, CDR1 SEHNR and CDR2 FQNEAQ (reference sequence). CDR3 coding DNA: TGTGCCAGCAGCTCCGACTTATACAATGAGCAGTTCTTC. It translates to CASSSDLYNEQFF.

The chain joins TRBV2 to TRBJ2-3; 7 bases map to TRBD2. The trim removed 3 bases at V and 0 bases at J, leaving 3 bases unmatched. The CDR3 loop spans 15 amino acids. Germline CDR1 reads SNHLY; CDR2 reads FYNNEI. In DNA, the CDR3 is TGTGCCAGCAGTGATGGGGGGGAAAGCACAGATACGCAGTATTTT. Translation gives CASSDGGESTDTQYF. The full variable domain, with the rest looked up from reference TRBV2 and TRBJ2-3, is EPEVTQTPSHQVTQMGQEVILRCVPISNHLYFYWYRQILGQKVEFLVSFYNNEISEKSEIFDDQFSVERPDGSNFTLKIRSTKLEDSAMYFCASSDGGESTDTQYFGPGTRLTVL.

The V call is TRBV28, the J call TRBJ2-1; perhaps TRBD2 as D (6 bases). This CDR3 contains 13 residues. Trimming took off 5 bases at V and 14 bases at J, with 19 bases between the two ends. Germline V CDR1 and CDR2: MDHEN, SYDVKM. The CDR3 DNA reads as TGTGCCAGCAGTGGCTACCAACGGGAGTTCAAGTTCTTC. It translates to CASSGYQREFKFF.

This clonotype was counted a few times. The V call is TRBV6-5, the J call TRBJ1-6; D is unclear. Germline CDR1 and CDR2: MNHEY and SVGAGI. This CDR3 has 13 amino acids. Trimming took 2 bases from V and 5 from J, leaving 4 bases between them. CDR3 sequence (DNA): TGTGCCAGCAGTTACAAGGATAATTCACCCCTCCACTTT. It specifies CASSYKDNSPLHF.